The 30 T cell receptor beta chains presented below share a single source sample, sequenced in a study of T cells in Graves' hyperthyroidism and ophthalmopathy. Amplification of TCR beta CDR3 regions used RNA as the template. The HTBI primer set served for first-round RT-PCR of the TCR CDR3. TCRdb re-called the multiplex PCR reads with MiXCR, one entry per CDR3 protein. The sample carries about 360,000 distinct CDR3 sequences, about 13% recorded once. Input material: blood. These receptor sequences come from a woman aged 18-30 years with Graves' hyperthyroidism.

This clonotype appeared many times. V gene TRBV27 combines with J gene TRBJ1-1; D gene uncertain. The germline V and J ends were trimmed by 2 bases and 0 bases, with 7 bases remaining between them. This CDR3 spans 14 amino acids. The germline gives CDR1 MNHEY, CDR2 SMNVEV (reference sequence). CDR3 protein: CASSLRPMNTEAFF. CDR3 coding DNA: TGTGCCAGCAGTTTAAGGCCCATGAACACTGAAGCTTTCTTT.

This clonotype was detected many times. The CDR3 region is CASSTGTSGGADEQYF. CDR3 DNA sequence: TGTGCCAGCAGCACCGGGACTAGCGGGGGGGCCGACGAGCAGTACTTC. The J gene is TRBJ2-7, the V gene TRBV7-2, with 16 bases aligning to TRBD2. The CDR3 length is 16 residues. The V gene end was trimmed by 5 bases and the J gene end by 5 bases; junction bases not matched to a gene: 6. Germline values: CDR1 SGHTA, CDR2 FQGNSA.

This clonotype has just a few counts. The chain has TRBV19 and TRBJ1-2; a possible D gene is TRBD1 (5 bases). Per germline, CDR1 LNHDA and CDR2 SQIVND (reference sequence). The CDR3 sequence is 14 residues long. The V end was cut by 10 bases, the J end by 4 bases, with 19 bases between. The CDR3 is CAIVTSPGTYGYTF. Written as DNA, the CDR3 is TGTGCCATAGTAACCTCCCCAGGGACCTATGGCTACACCTTC.

This clonotype was found many times. The chain carries TRBV11-2 and TRBJ2-4; a possible D gene is TRBD1 (5 bases). CDR1 SGHAT and CDR2 FQNNGV come from the germline V gene. The CDR3 is 14 residues long. With 10 bases removed from V and 4 bases from J, the gap between germline ends came to 17 bases. CDR3 nucleotides: TGTGCCACCACCTTGGGGCAGTTAAAAAACATTCAGTACTTC. It yields the protein CATTLGQLKNIQYF. Full variable domain (missing parts from reference TRBV11-2 and TRBJ2-4): EAGVAQSPRYKIIEKRQSVAFWCNPISGHATLYWYQQILGQGPKLLIQFQNNGVVDDSQLPKDRFSAERLKGVDSTLKIQPAKLEDSAVYLCATTLGQLKNIQYFGAGTRLSVL.

A note on this clonotype: One end of the junction is discordant with germline, which a read error may explain. DNA of the CDR3: TGTGCCAGCAGCTTATGGGGGACCTACGAGCAGCACTTC. It yields the protein CASSLWGTYEQHF. The V and J genes are TRBV11-2 and TRBJ2-7; the D call may be TRBD1 or TRBD2 (5 bases each). CDR3 length: 13 amino acids. Germline CDR1 is SGHAT and CDR2 is FQNNGV.

There are many counts of this clonotype. The CDR3 region has the DNA TGTGCCATCAGCCATAGCAATCAGCCCCAGCATTTT. Protein: CAISHSNQPQHF. The chain is built from TRBV10-3 and TRBJ1-5; no definite D call. The CDR3 length is 12 residues. Germline-derived CDR1 and CDR2 are ENHRY and SYGVKD. Trimming removed 6 bases at V and 0 bases at J, with 3 bases between.

The chain carries TRBV4-1 and TRBJ2-7; D is perhaps TRBD1 (6 bases). The germline V gene encodes CDR1 MGHRA and CDR2 YSYEKL. The CDR3 has 14 amino acids. The V and J ends lost 1 base and 9 bases respectively, with 16 bases between them. The CDR3 nucleotides read TGCGCCAGCAGCCAAGTGGGGGCGAGGCCTCGGCAGTACTTC. Its protein is CASSQVGARPRQYF.

On this clonotype itself: This could be a read error, since a much larger clone is one nucleotide away. The rearrangement joins TRBV7-2 to TRBJ2-7, with D perhaps matching TRBD1 or TRBD2 (5 bases each). The germline V gene encodes CDR1 SGHTA and CDR2 FQGNSA. Trimming stripped 8 bases from V and 0 bases from J, with 17 bases between. There are 15 residues in the CDR3. The CDR3 here is CASDYTRGVSYEQYF. The CDR3 nucleotides are TGTGCCAGCGACTATACTAGAGGGGTCTCCTACGAGCAGTACTTC.

The chain carries TRBV6-7 and TRBJ2-1; D gene unclear. Being an ORF, TRBV6-7 has a function that is uncertain. The V end was cut by 0 bases, the J end by 0 bases, with 9 bases between. The CDR3 totals 16 residues. DNA of the CDR3: TGTGCCAGCAGTTACTCGAGACGGAGCTCCTACAATGAGCAGTTCTTC. It encodes CASSYSRRSSYNEQFF.

The chain is built from TRBV20-1 and TRBJ1-4; 8 bases are shared with TRBD1. The CDR3 sequence is 16 residues long. The V and J ends lost 5 bases and 8 bases, in that order; junction bases with no gene match: 16. The germline gives CDR1 DFQATT, CDR2 SNEGSKA (reference sequence). The CDR3 loop reads CSAPSGSTGAGEKLFF. In nucleotides, the CDR3 is TGCAGTGCTCCTTCGGGGTCGACAGGGGCAGGGGAAAAACTGTTTTTT.

The sample holds many counts of this clonotype. The V and J genes are TRBV5-6 and TRBJ2-5; 7 bases line up with TRBD2. The CDR3 is 14 amino acids. Germline V gene data show CDR1 as SGHDT and CDR2 as YYEEEE. Trimming removed 4 bases from V and 12 bases from J; junction bases left unmatched: 15. This chain's CDR3 is CASSIRTLRSGEYF. DNA for the CDR3: TGTGCCAGCAGCATCCGGACCCTTAGGAGCGGGGAGTACTTC.

This clonotype was recorded many times. This chain links TRBV15 with TRBJ1-1; maybe TRBD1 (5 bases). Germline V CDR1 and CDR2: LNHNV, YYDKDF (reference sequence). The CDR3 is 15 residues long. Between the trimmed V and J ends, which lost 2 bases and 2 bases, there was a span of 12 bases. The CDR3 loop reads CATSRSDSRNTEAFF. DNA of the CDR3: TGTGCCACCAGCAGATCAGACAGTAGAAACACTGAAGCTTTCTTT.

About this clonotype: Being one base from a much bigger clone, this may be a read error. The V and J genes are TRBV5-1 and TRBJ1-2; maybe TRBD1 (5 bases). The germline V gene has CDR1 SGHRS and CDR2 YFSETQ. CDR3 length: 15 residues. The CDR3 loop is CAGSPTLDNSHGYTF. The CDR3 bases are TGCGCCGGCAGCCCAACCCTGGACAACAGCCATGGCTACACCTTC.

This clonotype appeared a few times. The chain couples TRBV9 to TRBJ1-2; no reliable D call. The germline V gene has CDR1 SGDLS and CDR2 YYNGEE. V was clipped by 3 bases and J by 4 bases, with 16 bases between them. This CDR3 has 15 residues. CDR3 sequence: CASSGPRTGIYGYTF. The CDR3 DNA reads TGTGCCAGCAGCGGACCACGCACCGGAATCTATGGCTACACCTTC.

This clonotype was observed many times. V and J are TRBV7-2 and TRBJ2-5; D is undetermined. The germline gives CDR1 SGHTA, CDR2 FQGNSA. There are 12 residues in the CDR3. The V and J ends lost 2 bases and 5 bases respectively, with 6 bases between them. CDR3 sequence (DNA): TGTGCCAGCAGCTTATCATCGGAGACCCAGTACTTC. It is translated as CASSLSSETQYF.

This clonotype was detected ten times or more. This rearrangement joins TRBV6-1 to TRBJ1-2; D perhaps matches TRBD1 (5 bases). Germline lookup yields CDR1 MNHNS and CDR2 SASEGT. The CDR3 has 14 residues. The ends were cut back, 5 bases at V and 10 bases at J, with 20 bases in the middle. The CDR3 DNA is TGTGCCAGCAGTTCAAGACAGCCGGTCCCTGTCTACACCTTC. Its translation is CASSSRQPVPVYTF.

CDR3 nucleotide sequence: TGTGCCAGCAGTCAAGGATGGCAAGAGACCCAGTACTTC. Its protein product is CASSQGWQETQYF. This chain joins TRBV27 and TRBJ2-5, with no clear D. The germline V gene has CDR1 MNHEY and CDR2 SMNVEV (reference sequence). The V gene lost 5 bases and the J gene lost 2 bases, with 9 bases spanning the gap. This CDR3 region has 13 residues.

This chain joins TRBV6-1 and TRBJ1-5, with 8 bases that match TRBD1. The CDR3 is 13 amino acids. Trimming cost V 6 bases and J 7 bases; bases outside gene matches: 5. Germline CDR1 and CDR2: MNHNS and SASEGT. Here the CDR3 reads CASSPDRGQPQHF. The CDR3, as DNA: TGTGCCAGCAGCCCTGACAGGGGCCAGCCCCAGCATTTT.

This clonotype was counted many times. The CDR3 region has the DNA TGCGCCGGAGGGACAGGCCAACTGACCGGGGAGCTGTTTTTT. Protein product: CAGGTGQLTGELFF. The chain links TRBV10-2 to TRBJ2-2; 8 bases line up with TRBD1. This CDR3 spans 14 amino acids. CDR1 and CDR2 (germline): WSHSY, SAAADI. Losses at the gene ends were 11 bases for V and 5 bases for J; bases not matched to a gene: 10.

This clonotype has ten or more counts. The V and J genes are TRBV2 and TRBJ1-2; 9 bases match TRBD1. The ends lost 8 bases at V and 8 bases at J; junction bases unmatched: 6. In germline, CDR1 is SNHLY, CDR2 FYNNEI. The CDR3 is made up of 12 amino acids. The CDR3 bases are TGTGCCAGCCGGGACAGGGCTCCCGGCTACACCTTC. This sequence encodes CASRDRAPGYTF.

The table lists this clonotype with many counts. The chain combines TRBV28 with TRBJ2-5; a weak D match, TRBD2 (5 bases). Germline values: CDR1 MDHEN, CDR2 SYDVKM. Trimming removed 3 bases from V and 1 base from J, with 18 bases in between. This CDR3 contains 17 residues. The CDR3 spells CASSFLLAGAIQETQYF. As DNA, the CDR3 is TGTGCCAGCAGTTTTTTGCTTGCGGGCGCCATCCAAGAGACCCAGTACTTC.

This clonotype was detected ten times or more. J is TRBJ2-7 and V is TRBV13; 10 nucleotides line up with TRBD2. Germline loops: CDR1 PRHDT, CDR2 FYEKMQ (reference sequence). CDR3 length: 18 residues. V lost 5 bases to trimming and J lost 1 base; unmatched junction nucleotides: 14. CDR3 bases: TGTGCCAGCAGCCCCATAGCGGGAGGAACTACCGATTCCTACGAGCAGTACTTC. It specifies CASSPIAGGTTDSYEQYF.

This clonotype came up many times. The CDR3 loop is CSASFPGQWDNEQFF. CDR3 in DNA: TGCAGTGCTTCTTTTCCGGGCCAATGGGACAATGAGCAGTTCTTC. The chain is built from TRBV20-1 and TRBJ2-1; D gene uncertain. The V gene's germline CDR1 is DFQATT and CDR2 SNEGSKA (reference sequence). The CDR3 consists of 15 residues. V lost 5 bases and J lost 5, with 19 bases in between.

The chain carries TRBV5-5 and TRBJ2-5, with D perhaps given as TRBD1 or TRBD2 (5 bases each). The CDR3 consists of 15 residues. V was pared by 0 bases and J by 5 bases, with 14 bases between. The germline V gene encodes CDR1 SGHKS and CDR2 YYEKEE (reference sequence). As DNA, the CDR3 is TGTGCCAGCAGCTTGGCGGGGACGGTCCGGGAGACCCAGTACTTC. It specifies CASSLAGTVRETQYF. Looking up the rest from reference TRBV5-5 and TRBJ2-5 gives the full variable domain: DAGVTQSPTHLIKTRGQQVTLRCSPISGHKSVSWYQQVLGQGPQFIFQYYEKEERGRGNFPDRFSARQFPNYSSELNVNALLLGDSALYLCASSLAGTVRETQYFGPGTRLLVL.

This clonotype was seen many times. V gene TRBV20-1 combines with J gene TRBJ2-7; TRBD2 matches 7 bases. The CDR3 spans 15 residues. Trimming took 3 bases from V and 2 from J; bases not matched to a gene: 10. Germline assignment: CDR1 DFQATT and CDR2 SNEGSKA (reference sequence). CDR3 sequence reads: CSASTASGLTYEQYF. CDR3 nucleotide sequence: TGCAGTGCTAGCACGGCTAGCGGTTTGACCTACGAGCAGTACTTC.

A few counts support this clonotype. J is TRBJ1-6 and V is TRBV5-6, with TRBD1 identical over 7 bases. The V and J ends lost 4 bases and 7 bases, in that order; junction bases with no gene match: 8. The CDR3 spans 15 residues. The germline gives CDR1 SGHDT, CDR2 YYEEEE. The CDR3 sequence: CASSPLDRDNSPLHF. In DNA, the CDR3 is TGTGCCAGCAGCCCTCTCGACAGGGACAATTCACCCCTCCACTTT. Full variable domain (outside the CDR3, taken from reference TRBV5-6 and TRBJ1-6): DAGVTQSPTHLIKTRGQQVTLRCSPKSGHDTVSWYQQALGQGPQFIFQYYEEEERQRGNFPDRFSGHQFPNYSSELNVNALLLGDSALYLCASSPLDRDNSPLHFGNGTRLTVT.

The rearrangement joins TRBV5-1 to TRBJ2-7, with D possibly being TRBD1 (5 bases). Per germline, CDR1 SGHRS and CDR2 YFSETQ. The CDR3 is 16 residues long. V lost 4 bases and J 2 bases, leaving 19 bases between the germline ends. CDR3 residues: CASSEQGDVSTYEQYF. In nucleotides, the CDR3 is TGCGCCAGCAGCGAGCAGGGCGACGTTTCTACCTACGAGCAGTACTTC.

This clonotype came up once. The chain is built from TRBV3-2 and TRBJ2-2; the table calls TRBD2, which could not be checked here. TRBV3-2 is marked as a pseudogene. The CDR3 runs to 16 residues. In nucleotides, the CDR3 is TGTGCCAGCAGCCAGGGACTAGCGACGAACACCGGGGAGCTGTTTTTT. As protein: CASSQGLATNTGELFF.

This clonotype came up many times. The chain combines TRBV12-3 or TRBV12-4 with TRBJ1-5, with TRBD1 as a possible D gene (6 bases). Deletions cut 4 bases from V and 0 bases from J, with 19 bases between. The CDR3 is 18 residues long. The CDR3 bases are TGTGCCAGCAGTTCTTCTGGACAGATTGTTTATAGCAATCAGCCCCAGCATTTT. Amino acids: CASSSSGQIVYSNQPQHF.

There are many counts of this clonotype. This chain connects TRBV10-2 to TRBJ2-1, with D uncertain. Germline assignment: CDR1 WSHSY and CDR2 SAAADI. V dropped 2 bases and J dropped 4 bases, with 9 bases sitting between them. The CDR3 runs to 14 residues. The CDR3 loop reads CASSEVGLYNEQFF. CDR3 nucleotides: TGCGCCAGCAGTGAGGTAGGGCTTTACAATGAGCAGTTCTTC.